This T cell receptor (beta chain) originates from a study of human T cells and chemical hapten exposure. Turning to the study itself: Each patch test put 0.01% DPC on the upper back, and results were read at 6 days. Small pooled library volume differences chiefly drove per-sample TCR yield variation.

Time point noted: pre-sensitization, week 0. Treatment noted: therapeutic diphenylcyclopropenone sensitization with weekly scalp DPC. In the library, unique molecular identifiers were attached to individual cDNA molecules. As processed by the authors: TCR counts had a median of around 94,000 per sample and spanned roughly 20,000 to 690,600. Via MiXCR, TCRdb re-called the RACE reads, giving one row per CDR3 protein. The V and J calls follow TCRdb's processing rather than the paper's. The sample has over 300,000 distinct CDR3 sequences, roughly 5% seen once. The origin of this receptor is a woman aged 45-59 years with alopecia areata. Some clones in this sample may be carry-over from other donors' samples. The source was whole blood, collected in connection with sensitization to the hapten diphenylcyclopropenone (DPC).

The chain's CDR3 is CASSSQQGANEKLFF. DNA of the CDR3: TGTGCCAGCAGCTCGCAACAGGGGGCTAATGAAAAACTGTTTTTT. The chain carries TRBV7-2 and TRBJ1-4; the match to TRBD1 covers 8 bases. Germline CDR1 reads SGHTA; CDR2 reads FQGNSA. This CDR3 spans 15 amino acids. Trimming at V came to 4 bases and at J to 3 bases, leaving 4 bases not matched to a gene. The whole variable domain, remainder taken from reference TRBV7-2 and TRBJ1-4, is GAGVSQSPSNKVTEKGKDVELRCDPISGHTALYWYRQSLGQGLEFLIYFQGNSAPDKSGLPSDRFSAERTGGSVSTLTIQRTQQEDSAVYLCASSSQQGANEKLFFGSGTQLSVL.